Sequencing of this TCR beta chain was carried out in a study of monozygotic twins with inflammatory bowel disease. General study points: Patient repertoires may carry noise from differing immunosuppressive treatments.

Germline V gene sequence: CDR1 SEHNR, CDR2 FQNEAQ (reference sequence). The CDR3 has 15 amino acids. For every donor, one blood sample of about 2.5 ml was drawn. Unsorted whole blood yielded the total RNA, with T cells left unselected. UMIs that had a 6-nucleotide sample barcode were put in using template switching. Each CDR3 protein gets one entry in TCRdb, which reprocessed the 5' RACE reads and gives no DNA. Its table records a few hundred thousand distinct CDR3 sequences. Notes on this clonotype: Its cognate antigen is unknown.

Material: blood. The chain is built from TRBV7-9 and TRBJ1-6; as DNA is missing, the TRBD1 call by TCRdb cannot be tested. This sequence originates from a human donor with ulcerative colitis or Crohn's disease, or a healthy co-twin of an affected twin (not recorded which). CDR3 residues: CASSTTGDGDSPLHF.